Presented here are 19 T cell receptor beta chains from one specimen sequenced in a study of molecular identifiers for immune sequencing clone quantification. From the PCR reads, TCRdb called clonotypes with MiXCR, one entry per CDR3 protein. In the table there are some 97,000 distinct CDR3 sequences, roughly a third of which are singletons. The sample comprised naive CD8+ T cells from blood, with Jurkat cell RNA spiked in. This sample's subset: FACS-sorted CD8+CD4-CCR7+CD45RA+ naive T cells. All receptors come from a human donor in good health. Some libraries in this study had Jurkat cell RNA spiked in.

This clonotype has more than one count but fewer than ten. V is TRBV19 and J is TRBJ1-1; D uncertain. V was pared by 3 bases and J by 8 bases, with 13 bases between. Germline values: CDR1 LNHDA, CDR2 SQIVND (reference sequence). This CDR3 has 13 amino acids. CDR3 protein: CASSIYERGEAFF. CDR3 bases: TGTGCCAGTAGTATTTACGAGCGAGGGGAAGCTTTCTTT.

The CDR3 DNA is TGCAGTGCTAGGGGTCGAGGACTAGTGACAGATACGCAGTATTTT. This encodes CSARGRGLVTDTQYF. This chain connects TRBV20-1 to TRBJ2-3; 7 bases line up with TRBD2. The CDR3 contains 15 residues. V gave up 3 bases and J gave up 3 bases; unmatched junction bases: 9. CDR1 DFQATT and CDR2 SNEGSKA come from the germline V gene (reference sequence).

This chain connects TRBV10-3 to TRBJ1-1; D possibly corresponds to TRBD1 (6 bases). The CDR3 extends over 16 amino acids. Germline V gives CDR1 ENHRY, CDR2 SYGVKD. The germline V and J ends were trimmed by 0 bases and 0 bases, with 11 bases remaining between them. The CDR3 region has the DNA TGTGCCATCAGTGAGTCGGAGGGGGAGGTGAACACTGAAGCTTTCTTT. Translation gives CAISESEGEVNTEAFF.

This clonotype was counted between two and nine times. The V call is TRBV6-2 or TRBV6-3, the J call TRBJ2-5; D gene ambiguous. The CDR3 is 14 residues long. V gave up 6 bases and J gave up 1 base, with 12 bases separating them. Per the germline V gene, CDR1 is MNHEY and CDR2 is SVGEGT. In DNA form, the CDR3 reads TGTGCCAGCAGAGCAACCGGGTTCCAAGAGACCCAGTACTTC. Translating gives CASRATGFQETQYF.

As regards this clonotype: A read error may explain this, as a much larger clone is one base away. The chain combines TRBV28 with TRBJ2-1; D is uncertain. The CDR3 runs 11 residues. Germline V gene sequence: CDR1 MDHEN, CDR2 SYDVKM. Trimming removed 5 bases at V and 12 bases at J, with 11 bases between. CDR3 DNA: TGTGCCAGCAGTCATCAAAAGGGGCAGTTCTTC. Encoded protein: CASSHQKGQFF.

This clonotype was seen repeatedly, ten times or more. The genes are TRBV6-5 and TRBJ1-1; no firm D call. CDR1 and CDR2 (germline): MNHEY, SVGAGI. With 2 bases removed from V and 3 bases from J, the gap between germline ends came to 4 bases. This CDR3 has 12 residues. The CDR3 DNA sequence: TGTGCCAGCAGTTACGGTGACACTGAAGCTTTCTTT. It yields the protein CASSYGDTEAFF.

This chain uses TRBV28 with TRBJ1-4, with TRBD1 identical over 10 bases. Germline-derived CDR1 and CDR2 are MDHEN and SYDVKM. After removal of 5 bases from V and 8 bases from J, the junction contained 5 bases not matched to a gene. There are 14 residues in the CDR3. The CDR3 bases are TGTGCCAGCAGTGATCGGACAGGGGGGGAAAAACTGTTTTTT. As protein: CASSDRTGGEKLFF.

V gene TRBV4-3 combines with J gene TRBJ2-7; maybe TRBD1 (6 bases). Per the germline V gene, CDR1 is LGHNA and CDR2 is YSLEER. V gave up 4 bases and J gave up 4 bases, with 17 bases separating them. The CDR3 sequence is 15 residues long. The CDR3 loop reads CASSPTGQGLYEQYF. The DNA for the CDR3 is TGCGCCAGCAGCCCCACCGGGCAGGGGCTTTACGAGCAGTACTTC.

This clonotype was seen ten or more times. This rearrangement joins TRBV29-1 to TRBJ2-7, with a weak D call TRBD1 (6 bases). V lost 7 bases and J lost 6, with 13 bases in between. The CDR3 contains 11 residues. Germline V CDR1 and CDR2: SQVTM, ANQGSEA. CDR3 nucleotide sequence: TGCAGCGCCTGGCAGGGGAGCGAGCAGTACTTC. Translated: CSAWQGSEQYF.

The chain combines TRBV7-8 with TRBJ2-7; 14 bases match TRBD2. Germline assignment: CDR1 SGHVS and CDR2 FQNEAQ. V shed 1 base and J 5 bases; nucleotides not matched to a gene: 7. This CDR3 contains 17 residues. CDR3 sequence reads: CASSLVGTSGSWDEQYF. In DNA, the CDR3 is TGTGCCAGCAGCTTAGTCGGGACTAGCGGGAGTTGGGACGAGCAGTACTTC.

For this clonotype: A much more abundant neighbour one base away suggests this may be a read error. The rearrangement joins TRBV29-1 to TRBJ2-7; possible D gene TRBD1, 5 bases. The CDR3 runs 13 residues. Deletions cut 5 bases from V and 6 bases from J, with 17 bases between. Germline CDR1 is SQVTM and CDR2 is ANQGSEA. The CDR3: CSVKDAGNLEQYF. CDR3 DNA: TGCAGCGTTAAGGACGCAGGGAATCTCGAGCAGTACTTC.

For this clonotype: Since a much larger clone is just one base distant, this may be a read error. The CDR3 carries no conserved terminal phenylalanine or tryptophan, so it likely arises from a read error. V usage is TRBV13 and J usage is TRBJ2-3, with TRBD1 matching over 10 bases. The V gene's germline CDR1 is PRHDT and CDR2 FYEKMQ (reference sequence). The ends lost 5 bases at V and 5 bases at J; junction bases unmatched: 4. The length of the CDR3 is 14 residues. DNA of the CDR3: TGTGCCAGCAGCCCCCGGACAGGGGGAGATACGCAGTATATT. This codes for CASSPRTGGDTQYI.

The sample holds many counts of this clonotype. The rearrangement links TRBV9 to TRBJ2-3; D may be TRBD1 (5 bases). V lost 0 bases, J lost 4 bases, and 9 bases lay in between. CDR3 length equals 14 residues. CDR1 SGDLS and CDR2 YYNGEE come from the germline V gene. The CDR3 DNA is TGTGCCAGCAGCGTAGCATTCAGGGCAGATACGCAGTATTTT. This encodes CASSVAFRADTQYF.

On this clonotype itself: A read error may be the cause here, since a much bigger clone is one base away. The rearrangement uses TRBV7-6 and TRBJ2-7; TRBD2 is a possible D gene (6 bases). Germline CDR1 and CDR2: SGHVS and FNYEAQ. CDR3 length: 14 residues. The CDR3 sequence is CASSASPLAPEQDF. Written as DNA, the CDR3 is TGTGCCAGCAGCGCCTCACCCCTAGCGCCCGAGCAGGACTTC.

There are a few counts of this clonotype. This chain connects TRBV20-1 to TRBJ2-7, with D maybe TRBD2 (5 bases). This CDR3 comprises 15 residues. Trimming left V 3 bases short and J 2 bases short, with 17 bases between. Germline CDR1 reads DFQATT; CDR2 reads SNEGSKA (reference sequence). This chain's CDR3 is CSARDSLLHPYEQYF. CDR3 bases: TGCAGTGCTAGGGACTCCTTACTACATCCCTACGAGCAGTACTTC.

This chain joins TRBV27 and TRBJ2-5, with D perhaps TRBD1 (7 bases). CDR1 and CDR2 from the germline V gene are MNHEY and SMNVEV (reference sequence). Trimming took 4 bases from V and 4 from J, leaving 16 bases between them. The CDR3 has 15 amino acids. CDR3 in amino acids: CASSWAGGRAETQYF. CDR3 DNA: TGTGCCAGCAGTTGGGCAGGGGGGCGTGCAGAGACCCAGTACTTC.

This clonotype was counted a few times. CDR3 nucleotide sequence: TGTGCCAGCAGCCCTTTATCGGCGCTAGCGGGGGACACAGATACGCAGTATTTT. This codes for CASSPLSALAGDTDTQYF. The rearrangement links TRBV28 to TRBJ2-3, with TRBD2 identical over 10 bases. The germline V gene encodes CDR1 MDHEN and CDR2 SYDVKM. J was trimmed by 2 bases and V by 6 bases; bases with no gene match: 14. The CDR3 has 18 amino acids.

CDR3 residues: CASSYSMRYEQFF. The DNA for the CDR3 is TGTGCCAGCAGTTACTCGATGCGCTATGAGCAGTTCTTC. This sequence joins TRBV6-5 and TRBJ2-1; D not certain. The germline V gene encodes CDR1 MNHEY and CDR2 SVGAGI. The CDR3 is 13 residues long. The ends were cut back, 0 bases at V and 8 bases at J, with 8 bases in the middle.

V and J are TRBV23-1 and TRBJ1-1; TRBD1 is a possible D gene (5 bases). TRBV23-1 is filed as an ORF, its function uncertain. The CDR3 has 16 residues. V lost 0 bases, J lost 3 bases, and 14 bases lay in between. The CDR3: CASSQSVWGTYTEAFF. The CDR3 nucleotides read TGCGCCAGCAGTCAATCGGTTTGGGGGACTTACACTGAAGCTTTCTTT.